The text below deals with one TCR beta chain. What it recognizes is unknown. The data originate from a study of cytomegalovirus exposure and HLA in healthy donors. Study-level information: Counted in an early data release were approximately 85 million unique TCRs from HLA-typed donors.

Primers included in the PCR were 60 Vbeta and 13 Jbeta primers. In the authors' methods: An analysis performed later counted roughly 79 million unique TCR beta chains (approximately 11 million of them shared). Measured with immunoSEQ multiplex PCR; TCRdb has only the in-frame clones, and not every one. The D gene and trimming were derived from the DNA, and the V and J assignments and clone size from that table. In the table there are about 170,000 clones, about 81% of which are singletons. Whole-study results and caveats: In a later analysis, donors in an Asian-associated ancestry cluster reportedly had fewer N-insertions in productive TCRs than the cohort mean. Roughly uniform sequencing depth across donors was assumed, possibly incorrectly.

Sequencing input: PBMCs. The TCR originated in a woman in her forties or fifties in good health and CMV-seropositive.

The CDR3 DNA reads TGTGCCAGCAGCTTGGGGCAGGGGGGCATCGGCGCTGAAGCTTTCTTT. Its protein product is CASSLGQGGIGAEAFF. The rearrangement joins TRBV5-4 to TRBJ1-1; 7 bases map to TRBD1. The germline CDR1 and CDR2 sequences are SGHNT and YYREEE (reference sequence). CDR3 size: 16 residues. Trimming took 0 bases from V and 6 from J; bases not matched to a gene: 11.